The TCR beta chain under discussion was sequenced for a study of T cells in Graves' hyperthyroidism and ophthalmopathy. Study-wide background: Before treatment of any kind, peripheral blood was taken at initial diagnosis. Findings of the study overall: Classification by a 13 V-J model distinguished ophthalmopathy from stable hyperthyroidism.

Comments on this clonotype: Its antigen remains unknown.

Together with thyroid ultrasound, orbital computed tomography, serum thyroxine and TRAb, clinical symptoms were used for diagnoses. Fresh peripheral blood, under 13 ml, yielded the PBMCs. TCR beta CDR3 region amplification was performed from RNA transcripts. The TCR CDR3 first-round RT-PCR relied on the HTBI primer set. MiXCR, run by TCRdb on the multiplex PCR reads, gives a single entry per CDR3 protein. The sample carries about 600,000 distinct CDR3 sequences, around 16% recorded once. This TCR was sampled from a middle-aged woman with Graves' ophthalmopathy. The sequenced sample was blood.

For the CDR3, the DNA is TGTGCCAGCAGTGGAGGAGGGTATGAGCAGTTCTTC. Amino acid sequence: CASSGGGYEQFF. The chain couples TRBV2 to TRBJ2-1; tentative D call: TRBD2 (6 bases). In germline, CDR1 is SNHLY, CDR2 FYNNEI. The CDR3 is made up of 12 amino acids. Trimming stripped 4 bases from V and 8 bases from J, with 9 bases between.